Presented here are 3 T cell receptor beta chains from one specimen sequenced in a study of blood T cells in healthy people across ages. Through a sample-barcoded 5' primer and a J-beta primer mix, a second PCR was run for roughly 6 to 12 cycles. TCRdb redid the calling of the 5' RACE reads with MiXCR, one entry per CDR3 protein. The data hold some 850,000 distinct CDR3 sequences, with more than 25% observed a single time. These data also featured in a second study, about T cells of mothers and their children.

Specimen: blood. These receptors came from a boy aged 5-17 years in good health.

This clonotype was seen just once. The chain couples TRBV28 to TRBJ2-1; no reliable D call. CDR3 size: 14 residues. Looked up from germline, CDR1 is MDHEN and CDR2 is SYDVKM. V was pared by 7 bases and J by 7 bases, with 17 bases between. Written as DNA, the CDR3 is TGTGCCAGCACCCGGAGACACGGCAAAAATGAGCAGTTCTTC. Translation: CASTRRHGKNEQFF.

The V and J genes are TRBV14 and TRBJ2-6, with D unresolved. CDR3 length: 17 residues. V dropped 4 bases and J dropped 0 bases, with 13 bases sitting between them. The germline CDR1 and CDR2 sequences are SGHDN and FVKESK. Written as DNA, the CDR3 is TGTGCCAGCAGCCTCCCCGTTTGGGGCTCTGGGGCCAACGTCCTGACTTTC. It specifies CASSLPVWGSGANVLTF.

This clonotype was observed a few times. The rearrangement joins TRBV3-1 to TRBJ1-1; 10 bases line up with TRBD1. Germline CDR1 and CDR2: LGHDT and YNNKEL (reference sequence). CDR3 size: 14 residues. V lost 5 bases and J lost 6; bases outside the gene matches: 6. Here the CDR3 DNA reads TGTGCCAGCAGCTATGGACAGGGGGTCTCTGAAGCTTTCTTT. It codes for CASSYGQGVSEAFF.